This T cell receptor beta chain was sequenced during a study of blood T cells in healthy people across ages. Overall study findings and caveats: Naive and antigen-experienced cells could not be conclusively compared, given unsorted PBMCs.

The CDR3 totals 18 residues. Germline CDR1 and CDR2: SGHTA and FQGTGA. V was cut by 5 bases and J by 0 bases, with 22 bases left in between. Alongside a J-beta primer mix, a sample-barcoded 5' primer served in a second PCR lasting 7 to 11 cycles. TCRdb analysed the 5' RACE reads with MiXCR anew, one entry per CDR3 protein. The repertoire holds 1.5 million to 2 million distinct CDR3 sequences, with about 30% as singletons. This clonotype was counted a few times. The antigen is not known. V is TRBV7-3 and J is TRBJ1-2; maybe TRBD1 (6 bases). Material: blood. This clonotype originated in a woman in her twenties or thirties in good health. The CDR3 sequence: CASSPYPAGQSTNYGYTF. The CDR3 bases are TGTGCCAGCAGCCCTTACCCAGCAGGACAGTCAACTAACTATGGCTACACCTTC.